The next 17 T cell receptor beta chains were all read from a single sample in a study of T-cell reconstitution after alpha-beta-depleted transplantation in children. A library of TCRbeta sequences, prepared with unique molecular identifiers, was generated. MiXCR, applied by TCRdb to the PCR reads, yields one record per CDR3 protein. The sample has some 550,000 distinct CDR3 sequences; 23% are singletons. The input for sequencing was PBMCs, mostly from graft donor cells, taken 360 days after TCRalphabeta/CD19-depleted stem cell transplant. The receptor set was obtained from a boy younger than two who had a stem cell transplant for acute myeloid leukemia, so the T cells may come from the graft donor.

This clonotype was detected ten times or more. The chain employs TRBV5-1 and TRBJ1-1; a weak D match, TRBD1 (6 bases). The CDR3 sequence is 15 residues long. Germline values: CDR1 SGHRS, CDR2 YFSETQ. Trimming removed 2 bases from V and 2 bases from J, with 13 bases in between. The CDR3 loop reads CASSFSRGHNTEAFF. CDR3 DNA: TGCGCCAGCAGCTTTTCGAGGGGACACAACACTGAAGCTTTCTTT.

This rearrangement joins TRBV20-1 to TRBJ1-5; D may be TRBD1 (6 bases). V was shortened by 3 bases and J by 0 bases, with 12 bases between the two germline ends. The CDR3 totals 15 residues. Germline loops: CDR1 DFQATT, CDR2 SNEGSKA (reference sequence). CDR3: CSARSDRYSNQPQHF. The CDR3 nucleotides are TGCAGTGCTAGGAGTGACAGGTATAGCAATCAGCCCCAGCATTTT.

The V call is TRBV2, the J call TRBJ1-5; 8 nucleotides match TRBD1. This CDR3 is 18 amino acids long. In germline, CDR1 is SNHLY, CDR2 FYNNEI. CDR3 DNA: TGTACCTTCAGTGGGTATCAGACAGGGGATTGGGACGATCAGCCCCAGCATTTT. This codes for CTFSGYQTGDWDDQPQHF.

This clonotype was seen a handful of times. The rearrangement links TRBV12-3 or TRBV12-4 to TRBJ2-1, with 7 bases that match TRBD2. The CDR3 runs to 15 residues. V dropped 0 bases and J dropped 5; count of bases not matched to a gene: 4. This chain's CDR3 is CASSLASGRDNEQFF. The DNA for the CDR3 is TGTGCCAGCAGTTTAGCTAGCGGGCGTGACAATGAGCAGTTCTTC.

The chain couples TRBV7-3 to TRBJ2-1; D is perhaps TRBD1 or TRBD2 (5 bases each). In germline, CDR1 is SGHTA, CDR2 FQGTGA. V was shortened by 2 bases and J by 9 bases, with 11 bases between the two germline ends. This CDR3 comprises 13 residues. The chain's CDR3 is CASSLEIGTEQFF. In nucleotides, the CDR3 is TGTGCCAGCAGCTTAGAGATCGGGACTGAGCAGTTCTTC.

The V gene is TRBV20-1, the J gene TRBJ2-1, with D possibly being TRBD2 (6 bases). Germline V gives CDR1 DFQATT, CDR2 SNEGSKA (reference sequence). The V end was cut by 2 bases, the J end by 0 bases, with 17 bases between. The CDR3 has 17 amino acids. CDR3 sequence (DNA): TGCAGTGCTAGACCCAGCTATAGCGGAAGCTCCTACAATGAGCAGTTCTTC. Its protein product is CSARPSYSGSSYNEQFF.

Ten or more counts support this clonotype. This rearrangement joins TRBV5-1 to TRBJ2-2, with no clear D. The germline CDR1 and CDR2 sequences are SGHRS and YFSETQ. This CDR3 region has 15 residues. V was trimmed by 2 bases and J by 2 bases, leaving 10 bases between them. The chain's CDR3 is CASSFRIQNTGELFF. DNA for the CDR3: TGCGCCAGCAGCTTTAGGATTCAAAACACCGGGGAGCTGTTTTTT. Looking up the rest from reference TRBV5-1 and TRBJ2-2 gives the full variable domain: KAGVTQTPRYLIKTRGQQVTLSCSPISGHRSVSWYQQTPGQGLQFLFEYFSETQRNKGNFPGRFSGRQFSNSRSEMNVSTLELGDSALYLCASSFRIQNTGELFFGEGSRLTVL.

The V and J genes are TRBV15 and TRBJ2-5; D perhaps matches TRBD1 (5 bases). This CDR3 region has 14 residues. Germline CDR1 is LNHNV and CDR2 is YYDKDF (reference sequence). The V and J ends lost 1 base and 2 bases respectively, with 8 bases between them. The CDR3 sequence: CATSRADRQETQYF. The CDR3 nucleotides read TGTGCCACCAGCAGAGCCGACAGACAAGAGACCCAGTACTTC.

The table lists this clonotype with a count of one. This sequence joins TRBV12-3 or TRBV12-4 and TRBJ1-4; 7 bases map to TRBD1. The CDR3 has 15 amino acids. Trimming cost V 5 bases and J 7 bases; bases outside gene matches: 10. The chain's CDR3 is CASSLPQGGSEKLFF. CDR3 coding DNA: TGTGCCAGCAGTCTCCCCCAGGGGGGGAGTGAAAAACTGTTTTTT.

This clonotype turned up a few times. This chain joins TRBV12-3 or TRBV12-4 and TRBJ1-1; 7 bases map to TRBD1. V lost 8 bases to trimming and J lost 0 bases; unmatched junction nucleotides: 24. CDR3 length equals 20 residues. CDR3 protein: CASRKSGWARGGLVNTEAFF. The CDR3 DNA follows: TGTGCCAGCCGAAAGAGCGGATGGGCCAGGGGGGGACTTGTGAACACTGAAGCTTTCTTT.

This clonotype was seen more than once but under ten times. V is TRBV21-1 and J is TRBJ2-5; the table's D call, TRBD1, was not checked against the DNA. TRBV21-1 constitutes a pseudogene. CDR3 length equals 20 residues. CDR3 DNA: TGTGCCAGCAGCACTTCCACGGGGGGGCGGCCATTACTGAATTGGGAGACCCAGTACTTC. Amino acid sequence: CASSTSTGGRPLLNWETQYF.

The V gene is TRBV7-9, the J gene TRBJ2-7; 7 bases align to TRBD1. This CDR3 region has 16 residues. Losses at the gene ends were 0 bases for V and 4 bases for J; bases not matched to a gene: 9. Germline CDR1 reads SEHNR; CDR2 reads FQNEAQ (reference sequence). In DNA, the CDR3 is TGTGCCAGCAGCTTAGCGCTCGGGCAGGGGGTATACGAGCAGTACTTC. This sequence encodes CASSLALGQGVYEQYF.

The chain combines TRBV6-5 with TRBJ2-7; either TRBD1 or TRBD2 may fit D (5 bases each). Per the germline V gene, CDR1 is MNHEY and CDR2 is SVGAGI. The CDR3 is made up of 14 amino acids. Trimming pared 2 bases from V and 0 bases from J, leaving 8 bases between. The CDR3 nucleotides read TGTGCCAGCAGTTACGGGACGAGCTCCTACGAGCAGTACGTC. This translates into CASSYGTSSYEQYV.

This clonotype was seen a few times. The V call is TRBV19, the J call TRBJ2-7, with 8 positions matching TRBD2. The CDR3 length is 16 residues. J gave up 1 base and V 7 bases, and 12 bases lay outside the gene matches. Germline-derived CDR1 and CDR2 are LNHDA and SQIVND (reference sequence). The CDR3 bases are TGTGCCAGTAAACAAGGTCCGGGACTAGGGTCCTACGAGCAGTACTTC. Encoded protein: CASKQGPGLGSYEQYF.

This clonotype was seen many times. This chain uses TRBV10-3 with TRBJ2-7; 7 bases match TRBD1. Trimming at V came to 5 bases and at J to 6 bases, leaving 10 bases not matched to a gene. The CDR3 is 14 residues long. Germline CDR1 and CDR2: ENHRY and SYGVKD. CDR3 loop: CAISTGAGLFEQYF. Written as DNA, the CDR3 is TGTGCCATCAGTACAGGGGCCGGTCTTTTCGAGCAGTACTTC.

Details on this clonotype: This may stem from a read error, because a much larger clone lies one nucleotide away. The conserved phenylalanine or tryptophan is not found at the CDR3 terminus, so this likely reflects a read error. V is TRBV29-1 and J is TRBJ1-4; tentative D call: TRBD1 (5 bases). CDR1 and CDR2 from the germline V gene are SQVTM and ANQGSEA. The CDR3 is made up of 19 amino acids. V shed 0 bases and J shed 0 bases, with 20 bases lying between them. The CDR3 sequence: CSVEDRPGRRVATNEKLFY. CDR3 DNA sequence: TGCAGCGTTGAAGATCGGCCAGGGAGGAGGGTGGCAACTAATGAAAAACTGTTTTAT.

Ten or more counts support this clonotype. Here the CDR3 DNA reads TGTGCCAGCAGCTCAGACGAGATCCAAGAGACCCAGTACTTC. Protein sequence: CASSSDEIQETQYF. This chain uses TRBV6-1 with TRBJ2-5; no clear D. This CDR3 has 14 amino acids. The V and J ends lost 6 bases and 1 base respectively, with 12 bases between them. From germline, CDR1 is MNHNS and CDR2 SASEGT.